This is a list of T cell receptor beta chains from one sample in a study of shared clonotypes between healthy human individuals. Assay used: immunoSEQ multiplex PCR; TCRdb lists only in-frame clones, some missing. The sample has some 550,000 clones; more than 95% are singletons. Source material: naive CD4+ T cells sorted from blood. All receptors come from a woman under 40 in good health. The CDR3 runs from the conserved cysteine through the conserved F or W. The order of the fields is J gene, D gene, V gene, clone size, CDR3 protein, CDR3 DNA. D genes are given only for firm matches. Clone sizes are given selectively: once, few, many, or a class where the clone is expanded.

J gene: TRBJ2-1; D gene: TRBD2; V gene: TRBV27; clone size: .; CDR3 protein: CASSNKREGLYNEQFF; CDR3 DNA: TGTGCCAGCAGTAACAAGCGGGAGGGCTTGTACAATGAGCAGTTCTTC
J gene: TRBJ2-7; D gene: .; V gene: TRBV5-8; clone size: .; CDR3 protein: CASSFFLSSNPYEQYF; CDR3 DNA: TGTGCCAGCAGCTTCTTCCTTAGCTCAAACCCCTACGAGCAGTACTTC
J gene: TRBJ2-2; D gene: TRBD2; V gene: TRBV5-1; clone size: .; CDR3 protein: CASSLAGGPSGELFF; CDR3 DNA: TGCGCCAGCAGCTTGGCGGGAGGGCCTAGCGGGGAGCTGTTTTTT
J gene: TRBJ1-5; D gene: .; V gene: TRBV11-1; clone size: .; CDR3 protein: CASSLVTGEPQHF; CDR3 DNA: TGTGCCAGCAGCTTAGTAACAGGAGAGCCCCAGCATTTT
J gene: TRBJ1-5; D gene: TRBD1; V gene: TRBV30; clone size: .; CDR3 protein: CACMRQGEIQPQHF; CDR3 DNA: TGTGCCTGTATGCGACAGGGAGAAATTCAGCCCCAGCATTTT
J gene: TRBJ2-7; D gene: .; V gene: TRBV10-1; clone size: .; CDR3 protein: CASSETGYEQYF; CDR3 DNA: TGCGCCAGCAGTGAGACAGGCTACGAGCAGTACTTC
J gene: TRBJ2-6; D gene: TRBD1; V gene: TRBV28; clone size: .; CDR3 protein: CASSSTGRSANVLTF; CDR3 DNA: TGTGCCAGCAGTTCGACAGGGCGGAGTGCCAACGTCCTGACTTTC
J gene: TRBJ2-7; D gene: .; V gene: TRBV5-1; clone size: .; CDR3 protein: CASSLVRGDYEQYF; CDR3 DNA: TGCGCCAGCAGCTTGGTCCGCGGGGACTACGAGCAGTACTTC
J gene: TRBJ1-5; D gene: .; V gene: TRBV19; clone size: .; CDR3 protein: CASSISYRVGQPQHF; CDR3 DNA: TGTGCCAGTAGTATATCTTACCGGGTGGGCCAGCCCCAGCATTTT
J gene: TRBJ2-1; D gene: TRBD2; V gene: TRBV6-1; clone size: .; CDR3 protein: CASTASGYNEQFF; CDR3 DNA: TGTGCCAGCACGGCTAGCGGCTACAATGAGCAGTTCTTC
J gene: TRBJ1-1; D gene: .; V gene: TRBV5-1; clone size: .; CDR3 protein: CASFSDRGPTEAFF; CDR3 DNA: TGCGCCAGCTTTTCGGACCGGGGGCCCACTGAAGCTTTCTTT
J gene: TRBJ2-2; D gene: TRBD2; V gene: TRBV6-5; clone size: once; CDR3 protein: CASRPTSGSFGELFF; CDR3 DNA: TGTGCCAGCAGACCGACTAGCGGGAGTTTCGGGGAGCTGTTTTTT
J gene: TRBJ2-2; D gene: TRBD1; V gene: TRBV7-2; clone size: .; CDR3 protein: CASRRRSRDSNTGELFF; CDR3 DNA: TGTGCCAGCCGGAGGAGAAGCCGGGACAGTAACACCGGGGAGCTGTTTTTT
J gene: TRBJ2-1; D gene: TRBD2; V gene: TRBV7-2; clone size: .; CDR3 protein: CASSWSGRRYNEQFF; CDR3 DNA: TGTGCCAGCAGCTGGAGCGGGAGGAGGTACAATGAGCAGTTCTTC
J gene: TRBJ2-1; D gene: TRBD2; V gene: TRBV5-1; clone size: .; CDR3 protein: CASGVGLAYNEQFF; CDR3 DNA: TGCGCCAGCGGGGTGGGACTAGCGTATAATGAGCAGTTCTTC
J gene: TRBJ2-5; D gene: TRBD2; V gene: TRBV13; clone size: .; CDR3 protein: CASSLSAGHSQETQYF; CDR3 DNA: TGTGCCAGCAGCTTATCAGCGGGGCACTCCCAAGAGACCCAGTACTTC
J gene: TRBJ1-5; D gene: TRBD1; V gene: TRBV7-7; clone size: .; CDR3 protein: CASSLERRDRGDNQPQHF; CDR3 DNA: TGTGCCAGCAGCTTAGAGCGCCGGGACAGGGGCGATAATCAGCCCCAGCATTTT
J gene: TRBJ2-5; D gene: TRBD2; V gene: TRBV19; clone size: .; CDR3 protein: CASSIVPSGSFGETQYF; CDR3 DNA: TGTGCCAGTAGTATAGTGCCTAGCGGGAGTTTCGGGGAGACCCAGTACTTC
J gene: TRBJ2-2; D gene: .; V gene: TRBV11-2; clone size: .; CDR3 protein: CASSLLAGGVTGELFF; CDR3 DNA: TGTGCCAGCAGCTTATTGGCCGGCGGCGTAACCGGGGAGCTGTTTTTT
J gene: TRBJ2-1; D gene: .; V gene: TRBV9; clone size: .; CDR3 protein: CASSPQLAISYNEQFF; CDR3 DNA: TGTGCCAGCAGCCCACAACTAGCAATTTCCTACAATGAGCAGTTCTTC
J gene: TRBJ2-3; D gene: .; V gene: TRBV15; clone size: once; CDR3 protein: CATSRGQVHNRADTQYF; CDR3 DNA: TGTGCCACCAGCAGAGGCCAGGTCCACAACCGGGCAGATACGCAGTATTTT
J gene: TRBJ1-1; D gene: .; V gene: TRBV9; clone size: .; CDR3 protein: CASTPPGTVNTEAFF; CDR3 DNA: TGTGCCAGCACACCTCCCGGGACGGTGAACACTGAAGCTTTCTTT
J gene: TRBJ2-1; D gene: TRBD2; V gene: TRBV14; clone size: .; CDR3 protein: CASSLGGRGNEQFF; CDR3 DNA: TGTGCCAGCAGCCTCGGCGGGAGGGGCAATGAGCAGTTCTTC
J gene: TRBJ1-5; D gene: .; V gene: TRBV19; clone size: .; CDR3 protein: CASSIIVGGGSNQPQHF; CDR3 DNA: TGTGCCAGTAGTATAATTGTCGGCGGAGGTAGCAATCAGCCCCAGCATTTT
J gene: TRBJ2-7; D gene: .; V gene: TRBV10-1; clone size: .; CDR3 protein: CASSESPDSYEQYF; CDR3 DNA: TGCGCCAGCAGTGAGTCCCCAGATTCCTACGAGCAGTACTTC
J gene: TRBJ2-5; D gene: TRBD1; V gene: TRBV19; clone size: .; CDR3 protein: CASSGTGGTQYF; CDR3 DNA: TGTGCCAGTAGTGGGACAGGGGGGACCCAGTACTTC
J gene: TRBJ2-1; D gene: TRBD2; V gene: TRBV10-1; clone size: once; CDR3 protein: CASGTSGILEYEQFF; CDR3 DNA: TGCGCCAGCGGGACTAGCGGGATTTTAGAATATGAGCAGTTCTTC
J gene: TRBJ2-5; D gene: .; V gene: TRBV7-9; clone size: .; CDR3 protein: CASSLVIVQETQYF; CDR3 DNA: TGTGCCAGCAGCTTAGTTATCGTGCAAGAGACCCAGTACTTC
J gene: TRBJ2-7; D gene: TRBD1; V gene: TRBV28; clone size: once; CDR3 protein: CASSAPGQGGWNEQYF; CDR3 DNA: TGTGCCAGCAGTGCCCCGGGACAGGGTGGTTGGAACGAGCAGTACTTC
J gene: TRBJ2-7; D gene: .; V gene: TRBV6-5; clone size: .; CDR3 protein: CASSRGPGGEQYF; CDR3 DNA: TGTGCCAGCAGCCGCGGGCCCGGAGGGGAGCAGTACTTC
J gene: TRBJ1-2; D gene: .; V gene: TRBV13; clone size: .; CDR3 protein: CASSLIGYRHGYTF; CDR3 DNA: TGTGCCAGCAGCTTAATAGGGTATAGGCATGGCTACACCTTC
J gene: TRBJ1-1; D gene: TRBD1; V gene: TRBV6-5; clone size: .; CDR3 protein: CASSIRQGHNTEAFF; CDR3 DNA: TGTGCCAGCAGTATTCGACAGGGACATAACACTGAAGCTTTCTTT
J gene: TRBJ2-2; D gene: .; V gene: TRBV7-9; clone size: .; CDR3 protein: CASSSGAGELFF; CDR3 DNA: TGTGCCAGCAGCTCGGGGGCCGGGGAGCTGTTTTTT
J gene: TRBJ2-5; D gene: .; V gene: TRBV9; clone size: .; CDR3 protein: CASSVGVRSRQETQYF; CDR3 DNA: TGTGCCAGCAGCGTAGGGGTCAGATCGCGGCAAGAGACCCAGTACTTC
J gene: TRBJ2-1; D gene: .; V gene: TRBV4-1; clone size: .; CDR3 protein: CASSQDDRFSGEQFF; CDR3 DNA: TGCGCCAGCAGCCAAGATGATCGATTCTCCGGTGAGCAGTTCTTC
J gene: TRBJ1-1; D gene: .; V gene: TRBV7-6; clone size: .; CDR3 protein: CASSARQELNTEAFF; CDR3 DNA: TGTGCCAGCAGCGCGCGACAGGAGCTGAACACTGAAGCTTTCTTT
J gene: TRBJ2-6; D gene: .; V gene: TRBV5-1; clone size: .; CDR3 protein: CASSSRTLAGANVLTF; CDR3 DNA: TGCGCCAGCAGCTCTAGGACCTTGGCAGGGGCCAACGTCCTGACTTTC
J gene: TRBJ2-3; D gene: TRBD2; V gene: TRBV9; clone size: .; CDR3 protein: CASSQRAGEDTQYF; CDR3 DNA: TGTGCCAGCAGCCAAAGGGCGGGAGAAGATACGCAGTATTTT
J gene: TRBJ2-1; D gene: TRBD1; V gene: TRBV2; clone size: .; CDR3 protein: CASSRQGGYNEQFF; CDR3 DNA: TGTGCCAGCAGTAGACAGGGTGGGTACAATGAGCAGTTCTTC
J gene: TRBJ1-5; D gene: .; V gene: TRBV2; clone size: once; CDR3 protein: CASTRSAGNQPQHF; CDR3 DNA: TGTGCCAGCACTAGGTCTGCCGGCAATCAGCCCCAGCATTTT
J gene: TRBJ1-2; D gene: .; V gene: TRBV15; clone size: .; CDR3 protein: CATSRDPAPNYGYTF; CDR3 DNA: TGTGCCACCAGCAGGGATCCGGCACCCAACTATGGCTACACCTTC
J gene: TRBJ2-1; D gene: TRBD2; V gene: TRBV7-9; clone size: .; CDR3 protein: CASSLGGSIYNEQFF; CDR3 DNA: TGTGCCAGCAGCTTAGGCGGGAGCATCTACAATGAGCAGTTCTTC
J gene: TRBJ1-5; D gene: TRBD1; V gene: TRBV28; clone size: .; CDR3 protein: CASTSGTADQPQHF; CDR3 DNA: TGTGCCAGCACCAGCGGGACAGCCGATCAGCCCCAGCATTTT
J gene: TRBJ2-1; D gene: TRBD2; V gene: TRBV9; clone size: .; CDR3 protein: CASRVLTSGSNEQFF; CDR3 DNA: TGTGCCAGCAGAGTTTTGACTAGCGGGAGCAATGAGCAGTTCTTC
J gene: TRBJ2-5; D gene: .; V gene: TRBV7-6; clone size: .; CDR3 protein: CASSPHGVQETQYF; CDR3 DNA: TGTGCCAGCAGCCCCCACGGGGTACAGGAGACCCAGTACTTC
J gene: TRBJ2-6; D gene: .; V gene: TRBV5-1; clone size: .; CDR3 protein: CASSLGGAVSGANVLTF; CDR3 DNA: TGCGCCAGCAGCTTAGGTGGGGCTGTCTCTGGGGCCAACGTCCTGACTTTC
J gene: TRBJ1-1; D gene: .; V gene: TRBV2; clone size: .; CDR3 protein: CASSVEGGTEAFF; CDR3 DNA: TGTGCCAGCAGTGTTGAGGGTGGGACTGAAGCTTTCTTT
J gene: TRBJ2-1; D gene: TRBD1; V gene: TRBV11-1; clone size: .; CDR3 protein: CASSLIGQGTHNEQFF; CDR3 DNA: TGTGCCAGCAGCTTGATTGGACAGGGGACCCACAATGAGCAGTTCTTC
J gene: TRBJ2-1; D gene: .; V gene: TRBV6-1; clone size: once; CDR3 protein: CASSGASENEQFF; CDR3 DNA: TGTGCCAGCAGTGGAGCTAGCGAGAATGAGCAGTTCTTC
J gene: TRBJ1-4; D gene: TRBD1; V gene: TRBV5-6; clone size: .; CDR3 protein: CASSIGQGEKLFF; CDR3 DNA: TGTGCCAGCAGCATAGGACAGGGTGAAAAACTGTTTTTT
J gene: TRBJ2-7; D gene: .; V gene: TRBV19; clone size: .; CDR3 protein: CASSRTPGTTYEQYF; CDR3 DNA: TGTGCCAGTAGTCGGACCCCCGGGACAACTTACGAGCAGTACTTC
J gene: TRBJ1-6; D gene: .; V gene: TRBV2; clone size: .; CDR3 protein: CASTVGNSPLHF; CDR3 DNA: TGTGCCAGCACGGTGGGTAATTCACCCCTCCACTTT
J gene: TRBJ1-5; D gene: .; V gene: TRBV20-1; clone size: .; CDR3 protein: CSAKQPQHF; CDR3 DNA: TGCAGTGCTAAACAGCCCCAGCATTTT
J gene: TRBJ2-7; D gene: TRBD1; V gene: TRBV27; clone size: once; CDR3 protein: CASGRNRDRGGEQYF; CDR3 DNA: TGTGCCTCCGGGCGAAATCGCGACAGGGGTGGCGAGCAGTACTTC